This TCR beta chain was found in a study of blood T cell repertoires in COVID-19. Looking at the study overall: Acute-phase and convalescent COVID-19 samples originated in the United States, Italy and Spain. PBMCs, B-cell-depleted T cells, or T cells were the source of the cDNA or gDNA that made up the material.

In this sample, this clone turned up once. Using immunoSEQ multiplex PCR, the repertoire was profiled, and TCRdb retains in-frame clones only, with some absent. The table lists about 90,000 clones, 87% of them singletons. The sequence derives from a male donor with acute or convalescent COVID-19. What was sequenced was peripheral blood.

CDR3 coding DNA: TGTGCCAGCAGCCAAGTGGTGGGGACAGGGCGAGAGACCCAGTACTTC. It is translated as CASSQVVGTGRETQYF. This chain uses TRBV3-1 (or the pseudogene TRBV3-2) with TRBJ2-5, with 9 bases matching TRBD1. Germline values: CDR1 LGHDT, CDR2 YNNKEL (reference sequence). The CDR3 extends over 16 amino acids. After removal of 1 base from V and 4 bases from J, the junction contained 7 bases not matched to a gene.